The rows below give T cell receptor beta chains drawn from one sample of a study of blood T cell repertoires in COVID-19. Sequenced by immunoSEQ multiplex PCR; TCRdb stores in-frame clones only, minus some. The repertoire has about 140,000 clones, less than 80% of them found once; the top ten carry approximately 4.5%. Sequencing input: peripheral blood. All receptors derive from a woman aged 80 or older with active or convalescent COVID-19. The conserved cysteine and the conserved F or W are not part of the CDR3 here.

V gene: TRBV6-5
J gene: TRBJ2-1
CDR3 protein: ASIIGQVNYNEQF

V gene: TRBV2
J gene: TRBJ2-5
CDR3 protein: ASSEPAGGRETQY

V gene: TRBV30
J gene: TRBJ1-5
CDR3 protein: AWSGKGGFGQPQH

V gene: TRBV4-1
J gene: TRBJ1-2
CDR3 protein: ASRFTGGSRYT

V gene: TRBV7-3
J gene: TRBJ2-6
CDR3 protein: ASSYGPPRDRSSGANVLT

V gene: TRBV4-1
J gene: TRBJ1-6
CDR3 protein: ASSQGRALMSPLH

V gene: TRBV5-1
J gene: TRBJ2-7
CDR3 protein: ASTEQGEDYEQY

V gene: TRBV2
J gene: TRBJ1-4
CDR3 protein: ASRAGTGGEKLF

V gene: TRBV3-1/TRBV3-2
J gene: TRBJ1-2
CDR3 protein: ASGGGLYGYT

V gene: TRBV4-1
J gene: TRBJ1-4
CDR3 protein: ASSQDRLPGNEKLF

V gene: TRBV19
J gene: TRBJ2-3
CDR3 protein: ASSKTKSGGSTDTQY

V gene: TRBV4-2
J gene: TRBJ2-5
CDR3 protein: ASSRGLAGVSRVRETQY

V gene: TRBV19
J gene: TRBJ1-2
CDR3 protein: ARAGCSRGYT

V gene: TRBV19
J gene: TRBJ2-3
CDR3 protein: ASSTRRRGADTQY

V gene: TRBV7-6
J gene: TRBJ1-3
CDR3 protein: ASSQVAGQSSGNTIY

V gene: TRBV7-8
J gene: TRBJ1-3
CDR3 protein: ASSPAPGRYTIY

V gene: TRBV19
J gene: TRBJ2-5
CDR3 protein: ASSPGVMETQY

V gene: TRBV7-2
J gene: TRBJ1-6
CDR3 protein: ASSFMNSPLH